These 6 T cell receptor beta chains were all obtained from the same sample, sequenced in a study of CD8 T cells in Susac syndrome. A quantity of about 0.5 to 1 ug RNA underwent reverse transcription using random hexamers. MiXCR, run by TCRdb on the immunoSEQ multiplex PCR reads, gives a single entry per CDR3 protein. Of approximately 150,000 distinct CDR3 sequences detected, approximately 94% appear once; the ten largest clones hold roughly 0.083%. Sequencing was done on a sample of CD4+ T cells from PBMCs. These receptors came from a human donor in good health.

This chain uses TRBV10-1 with TRBJ2-5; D may match TRBD1 or TRBD2 (5 bases each). Germline lookup yields CDR1 WNHNN and CDR2 SYGVQD (reference sequence). The CDR3 is 14 amino acids. V was trimmed by 6 bases and J by 5 bases, leaving 16 bases between them. CDR3 sequence (DNA): TGCGCCAGCAGCGCCCTGAGGGGTTTGGAGACCCAGTACTTC. It encodes CASSALRGLETQYF.

V and J are TRBV7-2 and TRBJ1-2; TRBD1 is a possible D gene (5 bases). The CDR3 spans 12 residues. Trimming cost V 7 bases and J 8 bases, with 14 bases left between them. Germline CDR1 reads SGHTA; CDR2 reads FQGNSA. CDR3 nucleotide sequence: TGTGCCAGCACCATCGGGACTGAGGGCTACACCTTC. It translates to CASTIGTEGYTF. Using reference TRBV7-2 and TRBJ1-2 for the parts outside the CDR3, the full variable domain is GAGVSQSPSNKVTEKGKDVELRCDPISGHTALYWYRQSLGQGLEFLIYFQGNSAPDKSGLPSDRFSAERTGGSVSTLTIQRTQQEDSAVYLCASTIGTEGYTFGSGTRLTVV.

The chain joins TRBV3-1 to TRBJ2-3, with D maybe TRBD1 (6 bases). V lost 2 bases and J lost 2, with 17 bases in between. Germline CDR1 LGHDT, CDR2 YNNKEL (reference sequence). The CDR3 length is 17 residues. CDR3 nucleotide sequence: TGTGCCAGCAGCCAAAGGCTTGGCAGGGGTTACACAGATACGCAGTATTTT. The encoded protein is CASSQRLGRGYTDTQYF.

This chain connects TRBV2 to TRBJ1-5; D remains unclear. This CDR3 is 16 amino acids long. The germline gives CDR1 SNHLY, CDR2 FYNNEI. V gave up 4 bases and J gave up 6 bases, with 19 bases separating them. CDR3 region: CASSVMTLTSGQPQHF. The CDR3 region has the DNA TGTGCCAGCAGTGTAATGACCCTAACGTCAGGTCAGCCCCAGCATTTT.

This chain connects TRBV15 to TRBJ2-7; 7 bases agree with TRBD1. CDR1 and CDR2 (germline): LNHNV, YYDKDF (reference sequence). This CDR3 is 15 amino acids long. J gave up 4 bases and V 8 bases, and 14 bases lay outside the gene matches. The CDR3 protein is CATSDRKREGYEQYF. The CDR3, as DNA: TGTGCCACCTCGGACAGGAAAAGAGAGGGGTACGAGCAGTACTTC.

The chain is built from TRBV29-1 and TRBJ1-2, with 11 positions matching TRBD1. The germline V gene encodes CDR1 SQVTM and CDR2 ANQGSEA. The CDR3 is 12 amino acids. The V gene end was trimmed by 6 bases and the J gene end by 7 bases; junction bases not matched to a gene: 4. This chain's CDR3 is CSVGQGEGGYTF. The CDR3 coding sequence is TGCAGCGTGGGACAGGGGGAAGGTGGCTACACCTTC.